The 18 T cell receptor beta chains presented below share a single source sample, sequenced in a study of cytomegalovirus exposure and HLA in healthy donors. 13 Jbeta primers and 60 Vbeta primers were used for the PCR. The assay was immunoSEQ multiplex PCR, and TCRdb's table has in-frame clones only and misses some. The sample has 90,000 to 100,000 clones, 76% seen once. The sequencing sample was made of PBMCs. The receptor source for this set is a man in his forties in good health and CMV-seronegative.

The chain employs TRBV14 and TRBJ2-5; the D gene is possibly TRBD1 (7 bases). From germline, CDR1 is SGHDN and CDR2 FVKESK. V lost 9 bases and J 3 bases, leaving 17 bases between the germline ends. CDR3 size: 14 residues. In DNA form, the CDR3 reads TGTGCCAGAGGGGCCAGGGGGGTAGAAGAGACCCAGTACTTC. This encodes CARGARGVEETQYF.

For the CDR3, the DNA is TGTGCTAGTGGTTCGGGCAGGGGGTATCAAGAGACCCAGTACTTC. Protein product: CASGSGRGYQETQYF. The chain carries TRBV12-5 and TRBJ2-5; 7 positions agree with TRBD1. The trim removed 4 bases at V and 2 bases at J, leaving 7 bases unmatched. This CDR3 has 15 residues. Germline V lookup: CDR1 LGHNT, CDR2 FRNRAP.

CDR3 residues: CASSLIVGQGPYNEQFF. CDR3 sequence (DNA): TGTGCCAGCAGCTTAATAGTGGGACAAGGGCCCTACAATGAGCAGTTCTTC. The V and J genes are TRBV7-3 and TRBJ2-1; TRBD1 is a possible D gene (6 bases). Germline V lookup: CDR1 SGHTA, CDR2 FQGTGA. Deletions cut 1 base from V and 2 bases from J, with 15 bases between. The CDR3 is 17 residues long.

The chain is built from TRBV5-1 and TRBJ1-3; D ambiguous. The germline V gene has CDR1 SGHRS and CDR2 YFSETQ. The CDR3 is made up of 15 amino acids. The germline V and J ends were trimmed by 0 bases and 5 bases, with 12 bases remaining between them. The CDR3 DNA reads as TGCGCCAGCAGCTTGGGTACCGGCGGGAGAAACACCATATATTTT. This gives the protein CASSLGTGGRNTIYF.

CDR3: CASSWDPTGFDTEAFF. The CDR3 DNA reads TGTGCCAGCAGCTGGGATCCTACAGGGTTCGACACTGAAGCTTTCTTT. This chain connects TRBV7-2 to TRBJ1-1, with D possibly TRBD1 on 6 matching bases. V lost 4 bases, J lost 3 bases, and 18 bases lay in between. Germline V CDR1 and CDR2: SGHTA, FQGNSA. The CDR3 runs 16 residues. The full variable domain, completed using reference TRBV7-2 and TRBJ1-1, is GAGVSQSPSNKVTEKGKDVELRCDPISGHTALYWYRQSLGQGLEFLIYFQGNSAPDKSGLPSDRFSAERTGGSVSTLTIQRTQQEDSAVYLCASSWDPTGFDTEAFFGQGTRLTVV.

V gene TRBV28 combines with J gene TRBJ1-2; D unresolved. V gave up 5 bases and J gave up 4 bases, with 8 bases separating them. The CDR3 is 12 residues long. Looked up from germline, CDR1 is MDHEN and CDR2 is SYDVKM. The CDR3 here is CASSTRIYGYTF. CDR3 nucleotides: TGTGCCAGCAGTACCAGGATCTATGGCTACACCTTC.

Turning to this clone: This sample also contains other DNA sequences that code for the same CDR3. The gene calls are TRBV9 and TRBJ1-5; a weak D match, TRBD1 (6 bases). Trimming removed 1 base at V and 2 bases at J, with 7 bases between. The CDR3 is 14 residues long. Per germline, CDR1 SGDLS and CDR2 YYNGEE. The CDR3 nucleotides are TGTGCCAGCAGCGTATCAGGGGGCAATCAGCCCCAGCATTTT. Translating gives CASSVSGGNQPQHF.

V gene TRBV29-1 combines with J gene TRBJ2-2; unclear D gene. The CDR3 length is 12 residues. Between the trimmed V and J ends, which lost 7 bases and 4 bases, there was a span of 10 bases. Germline CDR1 is SQVTM and CDR2 is ANQGSEA. The CDR3: CSAGVGTGELFF. CDR3 coding DNA: TGCAGCGCTGGAGTCGGCACCGGGGAGCTGTTTTTT.

About this clone itself: Other DNA sequences within the sample encode an identical CDR3. The rearrangement joins TRBV28 to TRBJ1-5; D is unresolved. The V gene lost 5 bases and the J gene lost 6 bases, with 8 bases spanning the gap. The length of the CDR3 is 12 residues. Germline CDR1 MDHEN, CDR2 SYDVKM. For the CDR3, the DNA is TGTGCCAGCAGTCTCGAGGGTCAGCCCCAGCATTTT. Its protein product is CASSLEGQPQHF.

V is TRBV30 and J is TRBJ1-6, with 9 nucleotides matching TRBD1. The CDR3 totals 14 residues. The junction had 9 bases not matched to a gene; V was cut back by 6 bases and J by 9 bases. Germline CDR1 reads GTSNPN; CDR2 reads SVGIG (reference sequence). CDR3 coding DNA: TGTGCCTGCCCCCCGGGACAGGGAAGTTCACCCCTCCACTTT. This codes for CACPPGQGSSPLHF. Together with reference TRBV30 and TRBJ1-6, the CDR3 gives the full variable domain: SQTIHQWPATLVQPVGSPLSLECTVEGTSNPNLYWYRQAAGRGLQLLFYSVGIGQISSEVPQNLSASRPQDRQFILSSKKLLLSDSGFYLCACPPGQGSSPLHFGNGTRLTVT.

This rearrangement joins TRBV12-5 to TRBJ1-1, with 10 nucleotides matching TRBD1. This CDR3 is built from 17 residues. CDR1 LGHNT and CDR2 FRNRAP come from the germline V gene. V shed 6 bases and J 3 bases; nucleotides not matched to a gene: 13. CDR3: CASGTDRGRGWDTEAFF. DNA for the CDR3: TGTGCTAGTGGAACTGACAGGGGGCGAGGATGGGACACTGAAGCTTTCTTT.

The rearrangement links TRBV28 to TRBJ2-7; D possibly corresponds to TRBD2 (7 bases). CDR1 and CDR2 from the germline V gene are MDHEN and SYDVKM. The CDR3 is made up of 15 amino acids. Trimming removed 6 bases from V and 4 bases from J, with 19 bases in between. CDR3: CASRPMGRGLYEQYF. The DNA of the CDR3 is TGTGCCAGCAGACCCATGGGGAGGGGGTTGTACGAGCAGTACTTC.

This clone was observed a few times. The chain is built from TRBV21-1 and TRBJ2-1; the D call of TRBD2 is as the table states it, not checked on the DNA. TRBV21-1 is described as a pseudogene. This CDR3 contains 24 residues. The CDR3 DNA sequence: TGTGCCAGCAGCAAAGAAGGGGGACAGACCTTCACCCATTCTAGGACTAGCGGGAGTAGTGAGCAGTTCTTC. It specifies CASSKEGGQTFTHSRTSGSSEQFF.

The V call is TRBV30, the J call TRBJ1-1, with D possibly being TRBD1 (6 bases). The CDR3 is made up of 15 amino acids. V was trimmed by 0 bases and J by 6 bases, leaving 17 bases between them. Germline V gene data show CDR1 as GTSNPN and CDR2 as SVGIG (reference sequence). DNA for the CDR3: TGTGCCTGGAGTGTGTCAGCAGGGGTGGTCCCTGAAGCTTTCTTT. It specifies CAWSVSAGVVPEAFF.

This clone was seen a single time. CDR3 sequence (DNA): TGTGCCAGCAGCGTAGGGAGTAGCGGGAACACAGATACGCAGTATTTT. Its protein is CASSVGSSGNTDTQYF. The V gene is TRBV9, the J gene TRBJ2-3, with 8 bases that match TRBD2. Germline CDR1 is SGDLS and CDR2 is YYNGEE. The CDR3 totals 16 residues. The junction had 5 bases not matched to a gene; V was cut back by 0 bases and J by 2 bases.

The V gene is TRBV9, the J gene TRBJ2-5, with D perhaps TRBD2 (5 bases). CDR1 is SGDLS and CDR2 is YYNGEE in the germline V gene. This CDR3 comprises 13 residues. V was shortened by 2 bases and J by 3 bases, with 8 bases between the two germline ends. The CDR3 is CASSVRGEETQYF. Written as DNA, the CDR3 is TGTGCCAGCAGCGTTCGGGGAGAAGAGACCCAGTACTTC.

A note on this clone: At one of its ends the junction is not consistent with the germline gene, which may arise from a read error. V usage is TRBV7-9 and J usage is TRBJ2-1, with D perhaps TRBD2 (5 bases). The germline CDR1 and CDR2 sequences are SEHNR and FQNEAQ (reference sequence). This CDR3 is built from 16 residues. The CDR3: CTSSLGGPRAGNEQFF. The CDR3 nucleotides read TGTACCAGCAGCTTAGGAGGACCGCGGGCCGGCAATGAGCAGTTCTTC.

This chain connects TRBV19 to TRBJ1-5; 9 bases agree with TRBD1. With 1 base clipped from V and 6 bases from J, the junction kept 13 bases outside the gene matches. The germline V gene encodes CDR1 LNHDA and CDR2 SQIVND (reference sequence). This CDR3 has 18 amino acids. The CDR3 protein is CASSIALIIGTGTQPQHF. The DNA of the CDR3 is TGTGCCAGTAGTATAGCCCTGATAATAGGGACAGGGACTCAGCCCCAGCATTTT.